This T cell receptor beta chain was documented in a study of blood T cell repertoires in COVID-19. Study as a whole: Samples representing acute and convalescent COVID-19 were sourced from the United States, Italy and Spain.

The CDR3 contains 16 residues. The V and J ends lost 0 bases and 1 base respectively, with 11 bases between them. The germline gives CDR1 LNHNV, CDR2 YYDKDF (reference sequence). As originally analysed: Amplification of reference gene primers was used by the study to estimate nucleated cell counts. The method was immunoSEQ multiplex PCR; TCRdb's version includes in-frame clones alone and lacks a portion of them. V and J calls and clone size follow that table, whereas D and trimming were derived from the DNA. In the table there are about 200,000 clones, under 90% of which are singletons. The sequenced material came from peripheral blood. The receptor comes from a man in his sixties who had recovered from COVID-19. This sequence joins TRBV15 and TRBJ2-3, with TRBD2 as a possible D gene (5 bases). CDR3 in DNA: TGTGCCACCAGCAGAGAACGGAGACTACGCACAGATACGCAGTATTTT. It is translated as CATSRERRLRTDTQYF.